These T cell receptor beta chains were read from a single sample in a study of cytomegalovirus exposure and HLA in healthy donors. Measured with immunoSEQ multiplex PCR; TCRdb has only the in-frame clones, and not every one. Here the sample spans 150,000 or so clones, roughly 78% being singletons. Sequenced sample: PBMCs. These receptors came from a woman between 45 and 65 years old in good health and CMV-seropositive. Both conserved end residues are part of each CDR3. The D gene is left open where the match is weak. Not all rows give a size; the values are once, few, many and, for expanded clones, a class.

v_call: TRBV6-1; clone_size: .; j_call: TRBJ2-7; d_call: TRBD1; cdr3_nt: TGTGCCAGCACCTCTGGGGCAGGGGGCTCCTACGAGCAGTACTTC; cdr3_aa: CASTSGAGGSYEQYF
v_call: TRBV18; clone_size: .; j_call: TRBJ2-7; d_call: .; cdr3_nt: TGTGCCAGCTCACCGGTAACTCAGGGGACCTACGAGCAGTACTTC; cdr3_aa: CASSPVTQGTYEQYF
v_call: TRBV19; clone_size: few; j_call: TRBJ2-3; d_call: .; cdr3_nt: TGTGCCAGCGCGAAGATTCAGGGCGGCCTTCGCACAGATACGCAGTATTTT; cdr3_aa: CASAKIQGGLRTDTQYF
v_call: TRBV29-1; clone_size: .; j_call: TRBJ2-7; d_call: TRBD2; cdr3_nt: TGCAGCGTTTCGCGGGGGGTTGGGGACGAGCAGTACTTC; cdr3_aa: CSVSRGVGDEQYF
v_call: TRBV4-3; clone_size: .; j_call: TRBJ1-5; d_call: .; cdr3_nt: TGCGCCAGCAGCCAAGAAATTGGCCAGGGGTATCAGCCCCAGCATTTT; cdr3_aa: CASSQEIGQGYQPQHF
v_call: TRBV6-5; clone_size: few; j_call: TRBJ1-6; d_call: TRBD1; cdr3_nt: TGTGCCAGCAGCCGACAGGGAAATTCACCCCTCCACTTT; cdr3_aa: CASSRQGNSPLHF
v_call: TRBV29-1; clone_size: .; j_call: TRBJ2-7; d_call: TRBD1; cdr3_nt: TGCAGCGTTCTCAGGGGGCCCGACGAGCAGTACTTC; cdr3_aa: CSVLRGPDEQYF
v_call: TRBV7-2; clone_size: .; j_call: TRBJ1-2; d_call: TRBD1; cdr3_nt: TGTGCCAGCAGCCCCAACAGGGGATTGGGCTATGGCTACACCTTC; cdr3_aa: CASSPNRGLGYGYTF
v_call: TRBV7-3; clone_size: .; j_call: TRBJ1-2; d_call: .; cdr3_nt: TGTGCCAGCAGTACGAGCGGACGAGGCTACACCTTC; cdr3_aa: CASSTSGRGYTF
v_call: TRBV27; clone_size: .; j_call: TRBJ1-6; d_call: .; cdr3_nt: TGTGCCAGCAGTTTACATCAGTATAATTCACCCCTCCACTTT; cdr3_aa: CASSLHQYNSPLHF
v_call: TRBV6-5; clone_size: .; j_call: TRBJ2-3; d_call: TRBD2; cdr3_nt: TGTGCCAGCAGACTAGCGGGAGCGGTTGGAGATACGCAGTATTTT; cdr3_aa: CASRLAGAVGDTQYF
v_call: TRBV29-1; clone_size: .; j_call: TRBJ1-2; d_call: .; cdr3_nt: TGCAGCGTTGTGCAGGGTACGGACTATGGCTACACCTTC; cdr3_aa: CSVVQGTDYGYTF
v_call: TRBV12-5; clone_size: .; j_call: TRBJ2-2; d_call: .; cdr3_nt: TGTGCTAGTGGTTACGGAGTTAACACCGGGGAGCTGTTTTTT; cdr3_aa: CASGYGVNTGELFF
v_call: TRBV5-1; clone_size: .; j_call: TRBJ2-7; d_call: .; cdr3_nt: TGCGCCAGCAGTCCGGGGGTAGTGGGAGTTGACGAGCAGTACTTC; cdr3_aa: CASSPGVVGVDEQYF
v_call: TRBV5-1; clone_size: .; j_call: TRBJ2-2; d_call: .; cdr3_nt: TGCGCCAGCAGCTTGTCGTACACCGGGGAGCTGTTTTTT; cdr3_aa: CASSLSYTGELFF
v_call: TRBV5-5; clone_size: .; j_call: TRBJ1-1; d_call: TRBD1; cdr3_nt: TGTGCCAGCAGCCATACAGGGGGTAGCACTGAAGCTTTCTTT; cdr3_aa: CASSHTGGSTEAFF
v_call: TRBV11-2; clone_size: .; j_call: TRBJ1-1; d_call: .; cdr3_nt: TGTGCCAGCAGCAGGGTGAGAGGGCTCACTGAAGCTTTCTTT; cdr3_aa: CASSRVRGLTEAFF
v_call: TRBV29-1; clone_size: .; j_call: TRBJ2-1; d_call: .; cdr3_nt: TGCAGCGTTGCAAAGGGGAGGTTAGATGAGCAGTTCTTC; cdr3_aa: CSVAKGRLDEQFF
v_call: TRBV28; clone_size: .; j_call: TRBJ2-7; d_call: .; cdr3_nt: TGTGCCAGCAGTCGCATAAGGCGGAGCTCCTACGAGCAGTACTTC; cdr3_aa: CASSRIRRSSYEQYF
v_call: TRBV5-1; clone_size: few; j_call: TRBJ1-1; d_call: TRBD1; cdr3_nt: TGCGCCAGCAGCTTCGGACAGGGCTGGTCCACTGAAGCTTTCTTT; cdr3_aa: CASSFGQGWSTEAFF
v_call: TRBV7-2; clone_size: once; j_call: TRBJ2-7; d_call: .; cdr3_nt: TGTGCCAGCAGCGCCCAAGGCAGACAGGTCTACGAGCAGTACTTC; cdr3_aa: CASSAQGRQVYEQYF
v_call: TRBV28; clone_size: .; j_call: TRBJ2-1; d_call: .; cdr3_nt: TGTGCCAGCAACTTAGCTCTAGATTTCTTTCAGTTCTTC; cdr3_aa: CASNLALDFFQFF
v_call: TRBV9; clone_size: .; j_call: TRBJ2-1; d_call: .; cdr3_nt: TGTGCCAGCAGCGGTCCGGGACTTCAGGAGCAGTTCTTC; cdr3_aa: CASSGPGLQEQFF
v_call: TRBV28; clone_size: few; j_call: TRBJ2-7; d_call: .; cdr3_nt: TGTGCCAGCAGTTTATCGGTGAGTTACGAGCAGTACTTC; cdr3_aa: CASSLSVSYEQYF
v_call: TRBV9; clone_size: .; j_call: TRBJ1-5; d_call: .; cdr3_nt: TGTGCCAGCAGCGTAGATGCGGGAGACAATCAGCCCCAGCATTTT; cdr3_aa: CASSVDAGDNQPQHF
v_call: TRBV14; clone_size: .; j_call: TRBJ2-7; d_call: TRBD1; cdr3_nt: TGTGCCAGCAGCCAAAACCAGGGGGCCGGGAACGAGCAGTACTTC; cdr3_aa: CASSQNQGAGNEQYF
v_call: TRBV28; clone_size: .; j_call: TRBJ1-2; d_call: .; cdr3_nt: TGTGCCAGCAGTTTAAGCCTGGGGCCTGGCTACACCTTC; cdr3_aa: CASSLSLGPGYTF
v_call: TRBV7-2; clone_size: .; j_call: TRBJ1-1; d_call: .; cdr3_nt: TGTGCCAGCAGCTTAGCCGGGTTAGCCACTGAAGCTTTCTTT; cdr3_aa: CASSLAGLATEAFF
v_call: TRBV6-6; clone_size: .; j_call: TRBJ2-2; d_call: .; cdr3_nt: TGTGCCAGCAGCGACCTAGACTACTCCGGCACCGGGGAGCTGTTTTTT; cdr3_aa: CASSDLDYSGTGELFF
v_call: TRBV2; clone_size: .; j_call: TRBJ1-1; d_call: TRBD1; cdr3_nt: TGTGCCAGCAGGAACAGGGGCCAGACTGAAGCTTTCTTT; cdr3_aa: CASRNRGQTEAFF
v_call: TRBV9; clone_size: few; j_call: TRBJ2-7; d_call: .; cdr3_nt: TGTGCCAGCAGCGTCGGGGGATCAAGCTCCTACGAGCAGTACTTC; cdr3_aa: CASSVGGSSSYEQYF
v_call: TRBV5-4; clone_size: .; j_call: TRBJ2-5; d_call: TRBD1; cdr3_nt: TGTGCCAGCAGCCGGGACAGGGGCACCGAGACCCAGTACTTC; cdr3_aa: CASSRDRGTETQYF
v_call: TRBV6-1; clone_size: few; j_call: TRBJ2-5; d_call: .; cdr3_nt: TGTGCCAGCAGTCAAGACAGAATTCAAGAGACCCAGTACTTC; cdr3_aa: CASSQDRIQETQYF
v_call: TRBV28; clone_size: .; j_call: TRBJ2-2; d_call: .; cdr3_nt: TGTGCCAGCAGTTTATGGACAACGAACACCGGGGAGCTGTTTTTT; cdr3_aa: CASSLWTTNTGELFF
v_call: TRBV6-6; clone_size: .; j_call: TRBJ2-7; d_call: TRBD1; cdr3_nt: TGTGCCAGCAGTTACATGGGACAGGGACGGGAGCAGTACTTC; cdr3_aa: CASSYMGQGREQYF
v_call: TRBV7-2; clone_size: .; j_call: TRBJ1-1; d_call: .; cdr3_nt: TGTGCCAGCAGCTTAGGACGGGCTGAAGCTTTCTTT; cdr3_aa: CASSLGRAEAFF
v_call: TRBV28; clone_size: .; j_call: TRBJ1-1; d_call: .; cdr3_nt: TGTGCCACCACTACCCGAAGGGGCAGGGACACTGAAGCTTTCTTT; cdr3_aa: CATTTRRGRDTEAFF
v_call: TRBV7-9; clone_size: .; j_call: TRBJ1-6; d_call: .; cdr3_nt: TGTGCCAGCAGCTTAAGCGCGGGATCCACGCGGAATTCACCCCTCCACTTT; cdr3_aa: CASSLSAGSTRNSPLHF
v_call: TRBV9; clone_size: once; j_call: TRBJ2-7; d_call: TRBD1; cdr3_nt: TGTGCCAGCAGCAAACAGGGGAGCTCCTACGAGCAGTACTTC; cdr3_aa: CASSKQGSSYEQYF
v_call: TRBV19; clone_size: once; j_call: TRBJ1-4; d_call: .; cdr3_nt: TGTGCCAGTAGTATTCAGGGAAGAGAAAAACTGTTTTTT; cdr3_aa: CASSIQGREKLFF
v_call: TRBV29-1; clone_size: .; j_call: TRBJ1-2; d_call: .; cdr3_nt: TGCAGCATCAATCCAAACTATGGCTACACCTTC; cdr3_aa: CSINPNYGYTF
v_call: TRBV29-1; clone_size: .; j_call: TRBJ2-7; d_call: TRBD1; cdr3_nt: TGCAGCGTCTTCCGGGACAGACATTACGAGCAGTACTTC; cdr3_aa: CSVFRDRHYEQYF
v_call: TRBV5-1; clone_size: .; j_call: TRBJ2-2; d_call: TRBD1; cdr3_nt: TGCGCCAGCAGCACGGGACAGGGGAACACCGGGGAGCTGTTTTTT; cdr3_aa: CASSTGQGNTGELFF
v_call: TRBV29-1; clone_size: .; j_call: TRBJ2-1; d_call: TRBD1; cdr3_nt: TGCAGCGGGACCCGGACAGGTTACAATGAGCAGTTCTTC; cdr3_aa: CSGTRTGYNEQFF
v_call: TRBV27; clone_size: .; j_call: TRBJ2-1; d_call: TRBD2; cdr3_nt: TGTGCCAGCAGGTCCAAGCGGGAAAGTTACAATGAGCAGTTCTTC; cdr3_aa: CASRSKRESYNEQFF
v_call: TRBV10-2; clone_size: .; j_call: TRBJ2-7; d_call: .; cdr3_nt: TGCGCCAGCAGCCGGGACTACGAGCAGTACTTC; cdr3_aa: CASSRDYEQYF
v_call: TRBV28; clone_size: .; j_call: TRBJ2-2; d_call: .; cdr3_nt: TGTGCCAGCAGTTTCGGTAACACCGGGGAGCTGTTTTTT; cdr3_aa: CASSFGNTGELFF
v_call: TRBV10-3; clone_size: .; j_call: TRBJ1-6; d_call: .; cdr3_nt: TGTGCCATCAGTGAGTCACTCACCAATTCACCCCTCCACTTT; cdr3_aa: CAISESLTNSPLHF
v_call: TRBV28; clone_size: .; j_call: TRBJ1-6; d_call: .; cdr3_nt: TGTGCCAGCAGTTTACAGATCTCCTATAATTCACCCCTCCACTTT; cdr3_aa: CASSLQISYNSPLHF
v_call: TRBV15; clone_size: .; j_call: TRBJ2-2; d_call: TRBD2; cdr3_nt: TGTGCCACCAGCGGCGGACTAGCGGGATCGAACACCGGGGAGCTGTTTTTT; cdr3_aa: CATSGGLAGSNTGELFF
v_call: TRBV12-5; clone_size: .; j_call: TRBJ2-5; d_call: .; cdr3_nt: TGTGCTAGTGGTTTGGGAAACAAGGAGACCCAGTACTTC; cdr3_aa: CASGLGNKETQYF
v_call: TRBV7-6; clone_size: .; j_call: TRBJ2-2; d_call: .; cdr3_nt: TGTGCCAGCAGCTTCAACAGGGTGTCGACCGGGGAGCTGTTTTTT; cdr3_aa: CASSFNRVSTGELFF
v_call: TRBV20-1; clone_size: .; j_call: TRBJ2-1; d_call: .; cdr3_nt: TGCAGTGCCCCTAAGAACAATGAGCAGTTCTTC; cdr3_aa: CSAPKNNEQFF
v_call: TRBV29-1; clone_size: .; j_call: TRBJ1-1; d_call: TRBD1; cdr3_nt: TGCAGCGTAGTCCCGGGACAGGGTACTGAAGCTTTCTTT; cdr3_aa: CSVVPGQGTEAFF